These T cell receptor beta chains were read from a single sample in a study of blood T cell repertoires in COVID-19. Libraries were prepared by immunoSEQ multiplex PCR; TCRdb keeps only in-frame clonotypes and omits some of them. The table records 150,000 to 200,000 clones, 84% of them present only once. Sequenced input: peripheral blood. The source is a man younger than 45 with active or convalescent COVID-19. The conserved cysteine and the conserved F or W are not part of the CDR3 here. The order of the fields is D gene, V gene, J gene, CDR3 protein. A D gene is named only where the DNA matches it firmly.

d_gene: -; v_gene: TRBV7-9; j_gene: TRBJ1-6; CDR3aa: ASSPEGGQLNSPLH
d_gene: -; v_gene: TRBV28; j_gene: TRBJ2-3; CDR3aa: ASSSPDTQY
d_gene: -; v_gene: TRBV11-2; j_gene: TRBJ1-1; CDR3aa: ASSLLNTEAF
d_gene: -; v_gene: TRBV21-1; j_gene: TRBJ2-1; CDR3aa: ASSRFIRGSYNEQF
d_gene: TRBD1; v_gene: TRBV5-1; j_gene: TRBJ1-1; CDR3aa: ASSPRTGGNTEAF
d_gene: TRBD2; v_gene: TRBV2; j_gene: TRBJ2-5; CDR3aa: ASRGTSGLSETQY
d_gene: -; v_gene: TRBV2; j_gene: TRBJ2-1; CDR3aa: ASSETWSNEQF
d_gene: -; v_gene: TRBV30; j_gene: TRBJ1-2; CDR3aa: AWSVGNSYGYT
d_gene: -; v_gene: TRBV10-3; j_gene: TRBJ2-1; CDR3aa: AIRPRGFEQF
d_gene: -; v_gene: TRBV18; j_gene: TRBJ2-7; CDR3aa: ASSPPGQPYEQY
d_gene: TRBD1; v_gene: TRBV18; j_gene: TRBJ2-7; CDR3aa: ASSPLPGQGSIYEQY
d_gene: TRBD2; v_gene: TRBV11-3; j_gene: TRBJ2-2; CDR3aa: ASSPAGGFTGELF
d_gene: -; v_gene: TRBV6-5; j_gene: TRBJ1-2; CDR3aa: ASSYSVRGVNYGYT
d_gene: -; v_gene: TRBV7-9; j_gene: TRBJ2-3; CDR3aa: ASSFAGSTDTQY
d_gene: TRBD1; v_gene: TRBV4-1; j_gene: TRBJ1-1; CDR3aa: ASSDWTGANTEAF
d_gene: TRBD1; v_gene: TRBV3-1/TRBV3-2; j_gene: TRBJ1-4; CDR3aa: ASSPAGTADVVNEKLF
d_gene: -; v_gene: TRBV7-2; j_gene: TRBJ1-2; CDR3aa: ASSLRNYGYT
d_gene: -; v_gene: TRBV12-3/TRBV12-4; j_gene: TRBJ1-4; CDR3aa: ASSLNDRHL
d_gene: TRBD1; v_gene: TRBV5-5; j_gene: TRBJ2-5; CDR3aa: ARRGGDRVWAQETQY
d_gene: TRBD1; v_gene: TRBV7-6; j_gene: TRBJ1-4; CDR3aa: ASSLGTGAREKLF
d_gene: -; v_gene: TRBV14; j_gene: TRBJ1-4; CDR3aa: ASSQGGKLF
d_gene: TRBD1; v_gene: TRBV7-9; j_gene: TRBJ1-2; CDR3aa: ASSGDRVPYGYT
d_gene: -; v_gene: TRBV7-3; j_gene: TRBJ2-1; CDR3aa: ASSLGLADSNEQF
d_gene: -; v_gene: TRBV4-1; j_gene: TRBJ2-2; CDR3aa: ASSQDRGHSTGELF
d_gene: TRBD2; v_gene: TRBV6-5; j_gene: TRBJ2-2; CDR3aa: ASRGGGPNTGELF
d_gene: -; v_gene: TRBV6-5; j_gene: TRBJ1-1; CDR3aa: ASSLYMNTEAF
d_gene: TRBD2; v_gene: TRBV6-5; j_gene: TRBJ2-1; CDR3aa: ASTLAGGRTEQF